Below, 9 T cell receptor beta chains from the same sample are listed, as sequenced in a study of shared clonotypes between healthy human individuals. The assay was immunoSEQ multiplex PCR, and TCRdb's table has in-frame clones only and misses some. This sample has roughly 2,500,000 clones, with under 95% found just once. The source material was naive CD4+ T cells from PBMCs. Noted subset: CD45RA+ positively selected. All receptors derive from a man younger than 35 in good health. Some clones in this sample may be carry-over from other donors' samples.

For this clone: This sample also contains other DNA sequences that code for the same CDR3. The V gene is TRBV7-8, the J gene TRBJ2-1; 7 nucleotides agree with TRBD2. V was clipped by 3 bases and J by 0 bases; unmatched bases: 2. The CDR3 extends over 15 amino acids. Per germline, CDR1 SGHVS and CDR2 FQNEAQ. CDR3 in amino acids: CASSLTSSSYNEQFF. In DNA, the CDR3 is TGTGCCAGCAGCTTGACTAGCTCCTCCTACAATGAGCAGTTCTTC.

Concerning this clone: Mismatch with germline at one junction end may stem from a read error. This specimen includes other DNA sequences encoding the same CDR3. V and J are TRBV4-1 and TRBJ2-7, with 8 positions matching TRBD1. Germline CDR1 reads MGHRA; CDR2 reads YSYEKL. This CDR3 contains 14 residues. This chain's CDR3 is CASSQAQGAYEQYF. CDR3 bases: TGCGCCAGCAGCCAAGCCCAGGGGGCCTATGAGCAGTACTTC.

The J gene is TRBJ2-3, the V gene TRBV5-5; 9 positions agree with TRBD2. Unmatched junction bases numbered 5, after V lost 5 bases and J lost 1 base. CDR1 is SGHKS, CDR2 YYEKEE, per germline (reference sequence). This CDR3 contains 15 residues. The CDR3, as DNA: TGTGCCAGCAGTCGTATAGCGGGGGGCACAGATACGCAGTATTTT. Its translation is CASSRIAGGTDTQYF.

The rearrangement joins TRBV25-1 to TRBJ2-5; no clear D. The J call may be mistaken, given a closer DNA end match to TRBJ2-7. CDR1 is MGHDK and CDR2 is SYGVNS in the germline V gene. This CDR3 contains 13 residues. CDR3 loop: CASSEYGNYEQYF. In nucleotides, the CDR3 is TGTGCCAGCAGTGAATATGGCAACTACGAGCAGTACTTC.

The V call is TRBV5-1, the J call TRBJ2-6; D perhaps matches TRBD1 (6 bases). CDR1 and CDR2 from the germline V gene are SGHRS and YFSETQ. The length of the CDR3 is 14 residues. V shed 7 bases and J shed 11 bases, with 19 bases lying between them. The CDR3 DNA is TGCGCCAGCGGACCCAACAGGGCCTCCGACGTCCTGACTTTC. Protein product: CASGPNRASDVLTF.

Notes on this clone: Other DNA sequences in the sample encode the same CDR3. The rearrangement links TRBV7-6 to TRBJ1-3; D gene ambiguous. V lost 1 base to trimming and J lost 0 bases, with 10 bases between them. The CDR3 has 16 amino acids. The V gene's germline CDR1 is SGHVS and CDR2 FNYEAQ. In nucleotides, the CDR3 is TGTGCCAGCAGCTTAGGCCAGCCGAGCTCTGGAAACACCATATATTTT. Protein: CASSLGQPSSGNTIYF.

The chain carries TRBV6-1 and TRBJ2-7; the D is unclear. Trimming pared 8 bases from V and 2 bases from J, leaving 7 bases between. This CDR3 has 11 residues. Germline loops: CDR1 MNHNS, CDR2 SASEGT. The CDR3 DNA reads TGTGCCAGCGCTTGGGCCTACGAGCAGTACTTC. This codes for CASAWAYEQYF.

The chain uses TRBV4-2 and TRBJ2-2, with D hard to call. V shed 1 base and J shed 7 bases, with 19 bases lying between them. The CDR3 loop spans 17 amino acids. Per germline, CDR1 LGHNA and CDR2 YNFKEQ. The CDR3 coding sequence is TGTGCCAGCAGCCAAGGGTTTGGCGGACCCGCTAGCGGGGAGCTGTTTTTT. Protein sequence: CASSQGFGGPASGELFF.

The chain employs TRBV5-1 and TRBJ2-3; perhaps TRBD1 as D (6 bases). The CDR3 has 14 residues. From germline, CDR1 is SGHRS and CDR2 YFSETQ. Deletions cut 1 base from V and 2 bases from J, with 8 bases between. CDR3 DNA: TGCGCCAGCAGCTTGCAGGGGAACACAGATACGCAGTATTTT. This sequence encodes CASSLQGNTDTQYF. Full variable domain (missing parts from reference TRBV5-1 and TRBJ2-3): KAGVTQTPRYLIKTRGQQVTLSCSPISGHRSVSWYQQTPGQGLQFLFEYFSETQRNKGNFPGRFSGRQFSNSRSEMNVSTLELGDSALYLCASSLQGNTDTQYFGPGTRLTVL.